This record looks at one T cell receptor beta chain sequence and its context. Through a sample-barcoded 5' primer and a J-beta primer mix, a second PCR was run for about 7 to 12 cycles. Using its own MiXCR run on the 5' RACE reads, TCRdb lists one record per CDR3 protein. In the table there are approximately 2,000,000 distinct CDR3 sequences, about two fifths of which are singletons. This CDR3 has 13 residues. In germline, CDR1 is SGHTA, CDR2 FQGTGA. V was trimmed by 7 bases and J by 4 bases, leaving 13 bases between them. This specimen belongs to a study of blood T cells in healthy people across ages. Each sample provided at least 6 micrograms of extracted total RNA.

The chain has TRBV7-3 and TRBJ1-1; D call uncertain. The sample comprised blood. This sequence was found in a human donor in good health. CDR3 protein: CASNSQSGTEAFF. As DNA, the CDR3 is TGTGCCAGCAACTCCCAGTCGGGCACTGAAGCTTTCTTT. Full variable domain (remainder filled in from reference TRBV7-3 and TRBJ1-1): GAGVSQTPSNKVTEKGKYVELRCDPISGHTALYWYRQSLGQGPEFLIYFQGTGAADDSGLPNDRFFAVRPEGSVSTLKIQRTERGDSAVYLCASNSQSGTEAFFGQGTRLTVV.